This T cell receptor (beta chain) stems from a study of identical twins. J lost 5 bases, V lost 0 bases, and 6 bases had no gene match. Germline V gene data show CDR1 as SEHNR and CDR2 as FQNEAQ (reference sequence). This CDR3 spans 15 amino acids. Study-wide findings and caveats: Monozygotic twin pairs showed more out-of-frame TCR alpha sharing than models estimated. Fewer insertions characterized abundant cord blood beta clonotypes, whereas memory repertoires showed none.

There are a few counts of this clonotype. The antigen remains unidentified. MiXCR, applied by TCRdb to the 5' RACE reads, yields one record per CDR3 protein. The sample records some 790,000 distinct CDR3 sequences, roughly 18% being singletons. These data were likewise used in another study, on T cells expressing NK-cell markers. Turning to that study: The use of an anti-gamma-delta TCR antibody, which was added in several experiments, restricted sorting to T cells expressing alpha-beta TCR. No clear determination of HCMV specificity was made for expanded NKG2C+ T cell clones.

This TCR was sampled from a woman aged 18-29 years in good health. The chain combines TRBV7-9 with TRBJ2-5; 7 bases agree with TRBD2. Specimen: PBMCs. CDR3 DNA: TGTGCCAGCAGCTTAGCCCGGGGGGAATCGGAGACCCAGTACTTC. This sequence encodes CASSLARGESETQYF. Full variable domain (rest looked up from reference TRBV7-9 and TRBJ2-5): DTGVSQNPRHKITKRGQNVTFRCDPISEHNRLYWYRQTLGQGPEFLTYFQNEAQLEKSRLLSDRFSAERPKGSFSTLEIQRTEQGDSAMYLCASSLARGESETQYFGPGTRLLVL.